This T cell receptor beta chain derives from a study of cytomegalovirus exposure and HLA in healthy donors. Findings of the study overall: Researchers reported in a later analysis that common viral pathogens appeared linked to several top clusters.

In the case of this clone: What it recognizes is unknown.

The PCR was carried out with 60 Vbeta primers and 13 Jbeta primers. Assay: immunoSEQ multiplex PCR; the TCRdb copy retains only in-frame clones and omits some. Counted here are roughly 140,000 clones, about 82% occurring once; the ten biggest clones make up 4% to 4.5%. This CDR3 comprises 16 residues. Trimming took off 4 bases at V and 4 bases at J, with 20 bases between the two ends. The germline CDR1 and CDR2 sequences are SGHRS and YFSETQ. Sequenced: PBMCs. The chain joins TRBV5-1 to TRBJ2-5; the D gene is possibly TRBD2 (5 bases). This clonotype was obtained from a woman in her thirties or forties in good health and CMV-seropositive. DNA for the CDR3: TGCGCCAGCAGCAAGGACTTCCCGAGCTATGGAGAGACCCAGTACTTC. Amino acid sequence: CASSKDFPSYGETQYF.